The 25 T cell receptor beta chains listed next were all sequenced from one sample in a study of memory B cells and T cells in multiple sclerosis. Here immunoSEQ multiplex PCR was the method, and the copy in TCRdb shows in-frame clones only, minus some. The repertoire has some 49,000 clones, around 79% of them found once; the top ten carry 1.1%. CFSE-dim autoproliferating and CFSE-high non-proliferating T cells from unstimulated culture were sequenced separately. Cultures began with fewer than 5.5x10^7 CFSE-labeled PBMCs, unstimulated for 6 to 7 days, with replicate wells pooled. No antigen has been identified for these receptors. Material for sequencing was PBMCs from blood kept in culture. The receptors were sampled from a human donor with multiple sclerosis.

In DNA, the CDR3 is TGTGCCAGTAGTACCCGGGGGGCCGGGATCGCAACTAATGAAAAACTGTTTTTT. It translates to CASSTRGAGIATNEKLFF. The V call is TRBV19, the J call TRBJ1-4; tentative D call: TRBD1 (6 bases). The CDR3 has 18 residues. The germline V gene has CDR1 LNHDA and CDR2 SQIVND (reference sequence). The V end lost 4 bases, the J end lost 0 bases, and 18 bases lay between the germline ends. Looking up the rest from reference TRBV19 and TRBJ1-4 gives the full variable domain: DGGITQSPKYLFRKEGQNVTLSCEQNLNHDAMYWYRQDPGQGLRLIYYSQIVNDFQKGDIAEGYSVSREKKESFPLTVTSAQKNPTAFYLCASSTRGAGIATNEKLFFGSGTQLSVL.

This clone occurred once. This rearrangement joins TRBV4-3 to TRBJ1-1; D might be TRBD1 (6 bases). The germline V gene encodes CDR1 LGHNA and CDR2 YSLEER. V lost 5 bases and J lost 0, with 10 bases in between. The CDR3 contains 14 residues. CDR3: CASSTGFMNTEAFF. Written as DNA, the CDR3 is TGCGCCAGCAGCACAGGGTTCATGAACACTGAAGCTTTCTTT.

J is TRBJ1-6 and V is TRBV18; D remains unclear. Germline V gives CDR1 KGHSH, CDR2 LQKENI. The length of the CDR3 is 14 residues. The ends were cut back, 3 bases at V and 9 bases at J, with 12 bases in the middle. The CDR3 sequence is CASSPREKSSPLHF. The CDR3 DNA reads TGTGCCAGCTCACCCCGGGAAAAAAGTTCACCCCTCCACTTT.

The V and J genes are TRBV6-6 and TRBJ2-1; 8 nucleotides line up with TRBD1. The CDR3 spans 16 residues. The germline V gene has CDR1 MNHNY and CDR2 SVGAGI (reference sequence). The trim removed 5 bases at V and 5 bases at J, leaving 11 bases unmatched. The CDR3 sequence: CASSPPGGGAHNEQFF. DNA for the CDR3: TGTGCCAGCAGTCCCCCAGGGGGCGGGGCCCACAATGAGCAGTTCTTC.

The chain is built from TRBV7-9 and TRBJ2-1; perhaps TRBD1 as D (6 bases). CDR1 is SEHNR and CDR2 is FQNEAQ in the germline V gene (reference sequence). The CDR3 sequence is 15 residues long. Deletions cut 1 base from V and 9 bases from J, with 16 bases between. The CDR3, as DNA: TGTGCCAGCAGCTTAGACCTGGGGGCCGGAATTGAGCAGTTCTTC. Amino acids: CASSLDLGAGIEQFF.

CDR3 sequence reads: CASSLTLRDRNSPLHF. The DNA for the CDR3 is TGCGCCAGCAGCTTAACCCTCCGGGACAGAAATTCACCCCTCCACTTT. The chain is built from TRBV5-1 and TRBJ1-6; 7 nucleotides line up with TRBD1. The CDR3 is 16 residues long. The V segment lost 2 bases and the J segment 7 bases; nucleotides outside the gene matches: 9. Germline values: CDR1 SGHRS, CDR2 YFSETQ.

CDR3 loop: CASSFSSDRPFGYTF. In DNA form, the CDR3 reads TGTGCCAGCAGCTTCTCCTCCGACAGGCCCTTTGGCTACACCTTC. This chain connects TRBV9 to TRBJ1-2, with D tentatively TRBD1 (6 bases). V shed 4 bases and J shed 7 bases, with 20 bases lying between them. This CDR3 has 15 residues. Germline V gives CDR1 SGDLS, CDR2 YYNGEE.

CDR3: CASSSSSAEQYF. The CDR3 DNA reads TGTGCCAGCAGTTCGAGTTCGGCCGAGCAGTACTTC. The J gene is TRBJ2-7, the V gene TRBV27; D is unresolved. Germline V gives CDR1 MNHEY, CDR2 SMNVEV (reference sequence). CDR3 length: 12 amino acids. Deletions cut 4 bases from V and 6 bases from J, with 10 bases between.

The chain employs TRBV7-9 and TRBJ2-1; D uncertain. Trimming cost V 1 base and J 5 bases, with 15 bases left between them. CDR3 length: 16 residues. The V gene's germline CDR1 is SEHNR and CDR2 FQNEAQ (reference sequence). CDR3 sequence reads: CASSLVGPLDHNEQFF. CDR3 in DNA: TGTGCCAGCAGCTTAGTAGGTCCTTTGGACCACAATGAGCAGTTCTTC.

The chain uses TRBV9 and TRBJ1-2; 7 nucleotides line up with TRBD1. The CDR3 totals 14 residues. Trimming removed 0 bases from V and 6 bases from J; junction bases left unmatched: 5. From germline, CDR1 is SGDLS and CDR2 YYNGEE. The CDR3 DNA reads TGTGCCAGCAGCGTAGCTGAGGGGGCGGATGGCTACACCTTC. Protein: CASSVAEGADGYTF.

J is TRBJ1-5 and V is TRBV27; no firm D call. Germline V gene data show CDR1 as MNHEY and CDR2 as SMNVEV (reference sequence). CDR3 size: 16 residues. Trimming stripped 5 bases from V and 4 bases from J, with 18 bases between. The CDR3 protein is CASSIGQGLINQPQHF. CDR3 in DNA: TGTGCCAGCAGTATCGGTCAAGGGTTAATTAATCAGCCCCAGCATTTT.

The V and J genes are TRBV29-1 and TRBJ1-1, with D unresolved. This CDR3 is 10 amino acids long. Germline V CDR1 and CDR2: SQVTM, ANQGSEA. V lost 1 base to trimming and J lost 8 bases, with 5 bases between them. The CDR3: CSVEGVEAFF. Written as DNA, the CDR3 is TGCAGCGTTGAAGGGGTAGAAGCTTTCTTT. Filled out from reference TRBV29-1 and TRBJ1-1, the complete variable domain reads SAVISQKPSRDICQRGTSLTIQCQVDSQVTMMFWYRQQPGQSLTLIATANQGSEATYESGFVIDKFPISRPNLTFSTLTVSNMSPEDSSIYLCSVEGVEAFFGQGTRLTVV.

V usage is TRBV15 and J usage is TRBJ2-7; no clear D gene. V dropped 4 bases and J dropped 6 bases, with 7 bases sitting between them. The CDR3 has 11 amino acids. Per germline, CDR1 LNHNV and CDR2 YYDKDF (reference sequence). The DNA for the CDR3 is TGTGCCACCAGCAACTTAGGCGAGCAGTACTTC. Encoded protein: CATSNLGEQYF.

This chain joins TRBV2 and TRBJ1-5; tentative D call: TRBD1 (6 bases). The germline V gene has CDR1 SNHLY and CDR2 FYNNEI. The CDR3 loop spans 15 amino acids. V was pared by 6 bases and J by 0 bases, with 12 bases between. CDR3 region: CASRGTTYSNQPQHF. The CDR3 DNA is TGTGCCAGCAGGGGGACAACTTATAGCAATCAGCCCCAGCATTTT.

The J gene is TRBJ2-7, the V gene TRBV7-2; 9 nucleotides align to TRBD1. The CDR3 totals 14 residues. Per the germline V gene, CDR1 is SGHTA and CDR2 is FQGNSA. V lost 4 bases and J lost 10; bases outside the gene matches: 11. The CDR3 DNA is TGTGCCAGCAGCTCGTCCGGGACAGGGTTTGGACAGTACTTC. Its translation is CASSSSGTGFGQYF.

J is TRBJ1-5 and V is TRBV7-6; no reliable D call. The ends were cut back, 5 bases at V and 7 bases at J, with 12 bases in the middle. The CDR3 covers 13 residues. Germline V gives CDR1 SGHVS, CDR2 FNYEAQ. CDR3 sequence reads: CASSAHLLQPQHF. CDR3 coding DNA: TGTGCCAGCAGCGCCCACTTGCTCCAGCCCCAGCATTTT. The full variable domain, rest sourced from reference TRBV7-6 and TRBJ1-5, is GAGVSQSPRYKVTKRGQDVALRCDPISGHVSLYWYRQALGQGPEFLTYFNYEAQQDKSGLPNDRFSAERPEGSISTLTIQRTEQRDSAMYRCASSAHLLQPQHFGDGTRLSIL.

The chain links TRBV2 to TRBJ1-6; 8 bases are a match to TRBD1. V dropped 1 base and J dropped 8; count of bases not matched to a gene: 4. The germline V gene encodes CDR1 SNHLY and CDR2 FYNNEI. The CDR3 totals 15 residues. The CDR3 loop reads CASSEVGQGYSPLHF. DNA for the CDR3: TGTGCCAGCAGTGAAGTAGGACAGGGATATTCACCCCTCCACTTT. The full variable domain, in which reference TRBV2 and TRBJ1-6 provide the parts outside the CDR3, is EPEVTQTPSHQVTQMGQEVILRCVPISNHLYFYWYRQILGQKVEFLVSFYNNEISEKSEIFDDQFSVERPDGSNFTLKIRSTKLEDSAMYFCASSEVGQGYSPLHFGNGTRLTVT.

This clone was observed a single time. The chain carries TRBV6-1 and TRBJ1-2; 9 bases are shared with TRBD1. V gave up 6 bases and J gave up 5 bases; unmatched junction bases: 7. This CDR3 has 14 residues. Germline CDR1 reads MNHNS; CDR2 reads SASEGT. The CDR3: CASSLQGASYGYTF. The CDR3 bases are TGTGCCAGCAGCCTACAGGGGGCATCGTATGGCTACACCTTC.

The chain recombines TRBV7-6 with TRBJ1-1; D is ambiguous. Per germline, CDR1 SGHVS and CDR2 FNYEAQ. The CDR3 consists of 13 residues. V was cut by 0 bases and J by 9 bases, with 11 bases left in between. CDR3 amino acids: CASSLAGRTQAFF. The CDR3, as DNA: TGTGCCAGCAGCTTAGCGGGAAGGACCCAAGCTTTCTTT.

CDR3 sequence: CASSSPEGGLLEETQYF. The CDR3 nucleotides are TGTGCCAGCAGCTCCCCAGAGGGGGGGCTACTCGAGGAGACCCAGTACTTC. The chain recombines TRBV7-6 with TRBJ2-5, with D possibly TRBD2 on 7 matching bases. CDR1 and CDR2 (germline): SGHVS, FNYEAQ. The CDR3 consists of 17 residues. Trimming took off 4 bases at V and 5 bases at J, with 23 bases between the two ends.

This clone has a single count. The chain links TRBV10-3 to TRBJ1-2; TRBD1 matches 9 bases. Germline values: CDR1 ENHRY, CDR2 SYGVKD. This CDR3 has 13 residues. V shed 10 bases, J shed 2 bases, and the junction held 5 bases outside the gene matches. The CDR3 DNA is TGTGCCACCGCGGACAGGGGAAACTATGGCTACACCTTC. Its translation is CATADRGNYGYTF.

This chain connects TRBV29-1 to TRBJ2-7, with D tentatively TRBD2 (6 bases). Looked up from germline, CDR1 is SQVTM and CDR2 is ANQGSEA. The CDR3 has 11 amino acids. Trimming pared 7 bases from V and 7 bases from J, leaving 14 bases between. The CDR3 DNA sequence: TGCAGCGCCCGGGGGTTGGGGGAGCAGTACTTC. Residues: CSARGLGEQYF.

This clone appeared a few times. V is TRBV9 and J is TRBJ1-6, with D unclear. The CDR3 covers 13 residues. Trimming removed 6 bases at V and 13 bases at J, with 17 bases between. Per the germline V gene, CDR1 is SGDLS and CDR2 is YYNGEE. This CDR3 reads CASTTGSGGPLHF. In DNA, the CDR3 is TGTGCCAGCACCACTGGGTCGGGCGGGCCCCTCCACTTT.

The chain has TRBV5-1 and TRBJ1-2; 9 positions agree with TRBD1. The CDR3 has 16 residues. With V trimmed by 2 bases and J by 2 bases, 7 bases remained unmatched. The germline CDR1 and CDR2 sequences are SGHRS and YFSETQ. CDR3 in amino acids: CASSLGGQGSNYGYTF. For the CDR3, the DNA is TGCGCCAGCAGCTTAGGAGGACAGGGGTCAAACTATGGCTACACCTTC.

This chain connects TRBV4-2 to TRBJ2-1; a possible D gene is TRBD2 (5 bases). Germline lookup yields CDR1 LGHNA and CDR2 YNFKEQ. The CDR3 totals 12 residues. Trimming pared 3 bases from V and 14 bases from J, leaving 14 bases between. CDR3 residues: CASSQVLALEFF. In DNA form, the CDR3 reads TGTGCCAGCAGCCAGGTCCTAGCATTGGAGTTCTTC.